These 17 T cell receptor beta chains were all obtained from the same sample, sequenced in a study of early T cells in non-severe SARS-CoV-2 infection. In TCRdb, the 5' RACE reads were re-called with MiXCR into one record per CDR3 protein. The repertoire has over 30,000 distinct CDR3 sequences, 5.4% of them found once; the top ten carry 20% to 25%. Sample: whole blood. The source is an adult who was a healthcare worker with PCR-confirmed SARS-CoV-2 infection or an uninfected control (not recorded which).

This chain joins TRBV5-1 and TRBJ2-3; TRBD2 matches at 9 bases. V lost 0 bases, J lost 1 base, and 3 bases stayed unmatched. CDR1 is SGHRS, CDR2 YFSETQ, per germline. The CDR3 runs 16 residues. In DNA form, the CDR3 reads TGCGCCAGCAGCTTGGGACTAGCGGAACGCACAGATACGCAGTATTTT. Protein product: CASSLGLAERTDTQYF.

This clonotype showed up many times. The CDR3 here is CASSVVGGGPGGELFF. In DNA form, the CDR3 reads TGTGCCAGCAGCGTAGTTGGTGGGGGACCCGGCGGGGAGCTGTTTTTT. The chain uses TRBV9 and TRBJ2-2, with D possibly called TRBD1 or TRBD2 (5 bases each). The germline gives CDR1 SGDLS, CDR2 YYNGEE. Trimming left V 0 bases short and J 7 bases short, with 16 bases between. The CDR3 loop spans 16 amino acids.

This clonotype was detected ten times or more. The chain couples TRBV18 to TRBJ2-1; no clear D. The CDR3 totals 16 residues. V lost 0 bases to trimming and J lost 7 bases, with 16 bases between them. Germline-derived CDR1 and CDR2 are KGHSH and LQKENI. The CDR3 protein is CASSPPSSLVRNEQFF. In DNA, the CDR3 is TGTGCCAGCTCACCACCGAGCTCTCTTGTAAGGAATGAGCAGTTCTTC.

This clonotype occurred a few times. This chain connects TRBV7-2 to TRBJ1-4; possible D gene TRBD1, 6 bases. V lost 5 bases to trimming and J lost 3 bases, with 10 bases between them. The CDR3 has 14 amino acids. Looked up from germline, CDR1 is SGHTA and CDR2 is FQGNSA. The CDR3 sequence: CASSPRTANEKLFF. Written as DNA, the CDR3 is TGTGCCAGCAGCCCGAGGACAGCTAATGAAAAACTGTTTTTT.

This clonotype was detected ten times or more. The chain joins TRBV2 to TRBJ2-7, with 9 bases fitting TRBD1. Germline-derived CDR1 and CDR2 are SNHLY and FYNNEI. The J segment lost 5 bases and the V segment lost 6 bases, leaving 5 bases of the junction unmatched. The CDR3 is 13 amino acids. The CDR3 DNA follows: TGTGCCAGCAGACAGGGGGCGAACAACGAGCAGTACTTC. It encodes CASRQGANNEQYF.

This clonotype was seen ten or more times. The chain has TRBV7-2 and TRBJ2-4, with TRBD2 matching over 10 bases. CDR1 SGHTA and CDR2 FQGNSA come from the germline V gene. This CDR3 is built from 20 residues. J lost 1 base, V lost 0 bases, and 12 bases had no gene match. CDR3: CASSLALGLAGAGAKNIQYF. CDR3 DNA sequence: TGTGCCAGCAGCTTAGCGCTGGGTCTAGCGGGGGCCGGGGCCAAAAACATTCAGTACTTC.

There are many counts of this clonotype. The chain is built from TRBV7-2 and TRBJ2-7, with TRBD2 matching 10 bases. This CDR3 is 15 amino acids long. Trimming removed 5 bases from V and 6 bases from J; junction bases left unmatched: 10. Germline CDR1 is SGHTA and CDR2 is FQGNSA. CDR3 loop: CASSRPPSGGLEQYF. The DNA for the CDR3 is TGTGCCAGCAGCCGACCTCCTAGCGGGGGCCTCGAGCAGTACTTC.

This clonotype was picked up a small number of times. The chain combines TRBV27 with TRBJ2-5; D is possibly TRBD1 or TRBD2 (6 bases each). This CDR3 region has 16 residues. The ends were cut back, 10 bases at V and 5 bases at J, with 26 bases in the middle. CDR1 MNHEY and CDR2 SMNVEV come from the germline V gene (reference sequence). CDR3 nucleotide sequence: TGTGCCAACAGGCCCCGAGACGGGGGCCGAGGGGAGACCCAGTACTTC. This translates into CANRPRDGGRGETQYF.

This clonotype was counted ten times or more. CDR3 nucleotide sequence: TGTGCCAGCAGCCGAAGGGGGATTAACTATGGCTACACCTTC. This encodes CASSRRGINYGYTF. The V call is TRBV12-3 or TRBV12-4, the J call TRBJ1-2; D is perhaps TRBD1 (6 bases). The V end was cut by 6 bases, the J end by 1 base, with 12 bases between. The CDR3 is made up of 14 amino acids.

The sample holds many counts of this clonotype. The chain has TRBV29-1 and TRBJ2-5, with D unclear. This CDR3 spans 13 amino acids. V lost 1 base and J 4 bases, leaving 10 bases between the germline ends. Germline loops: CDR1 SQVTM, CDR2 ANQGSEA. The CDR3 region is CSVEGGVRETQYF. The DNA for the CDR3 is TGCAGCGTTGAAGGAGGAGTTAGAGAGACCCAGTACTTC.

This clonotype came up many times. This sequence joins TRBV18 and TRBJ2-3, with D hard to call. V was cut by 3 bases and J by 0 bases, with 4 bases left in between. The V gene's germline CDR1 is KGHSH and CDR2 LQKENI. The CDR3 runs to 13 residues. The CDR3 here is CASSPSSTDTQYF. The CDR3 region has the DNA TGTGCCAGCTCACCGAGTAGCACAGATACGCAGTATTTT.

This sequence joins TRBV2 and TRBJ2-1; TRBD2 might be the D (6 bases). Germline CDR1 and CDR2: SNHLY and FYNNEI. Trimming removed 2 bases from V and 1 base from J, with 9 bases in between. CDR3 length equals 15 residues. The DNA for the CDR3 is TGTGCCAGCAGTGAACGCGGGACTTCCTACAATGAGCAGTTCTTC. It is translated as CASSERGTSYNEQFF.

This clonotype showed up just a few times. The chain carries TRBV7-2 and TRBJ2-7, with 10 nucleotides matching TRBD2. V was clipped by 7 bases and J by 6 bases; unmatched bases: 9. The V gene's germline CDR1 is SGHTA and CDR2 FQGNSA. The CDR3 totals 14 residues. The CDR3 loop is CASTPSGGPGEQYF. The CDR3 DNA reads TGTGCCAGCACGCCTAGCGGGGGACCCGGCGAGCAGTACTTC.

In this sample, this clonotype turned up a few times. The V gene is TRBV2, the J gene TRBJ2-6, with TRBD2 as a possible D gene (6 bases). This CDR3 comprises 13 residues. Trimming cost V 5 bases and J 10 bases, with 12 bases left between them. The V gene's germline CDR1 is SNHLY and CDR2 FYNNEI. The CDR3 region is CASSPGLRNVLTF. The CDR3 DNA is TGTGCCAGCAGTCCGGGACTCAGGAACGTCCTGACTTTC.

This clonotype was seen at least ten times. The gene calls are TRBV11-2 and TRBJ2-5; TRBD2 is a possible D gene (6 bases). The CDR3 covers 16 residues. Trimming cost V 5 bases and J 4 bases, with 20 bases left between them. The germline gives CDR1 SGHAT, CDR2 FQNNGV. The CDR3 here is CASSTSPGLRGETQYF. Written as DNA, the CDR3 is TGTGCCAGCAGCACGAGTCCGGGACTTAGGGGAGAGACCCAGTACTTC.

V gene TRBV5-1 combines with J gene TRBJ1-3, with D possibly TRBD1 on 5 matching bases. The V gene's germline CDR1 is SGHRS and CDR2 YFSETQ. V was shortened by 5 bases and J by 0 bases, with 12 bases between the two germline ends. CDR3 length equals 15 residues. CDR3 in amino acids: CASRRDGSSGNTIYF. CDR3 coding DNA: TGCGCCAGCAGACGGGACGGGAGCTCTGGAAACACCATATATTTT.

At least ten counts were recorded for this clonotype. Germline and junction disagree at one end, which may indicate a read error. The chain recombines TRBV18 with TRBJ2-7, with 12 bases fitting TRBD1. CDR3 length equals 15 residues. Germline assignment: CDR1 KGHSH and CDR2 LQKENI. The CDR3 spells CASSPPGQGAVEQYF. Written as DNA, the CDR3 is TGTGCCAGCTCGCCACCGGGACAGGGGGCGGTCGAGCAGTACTTC.